This entry concerns a single T cell receptor (beta chain). The antigen is undetermined. This entry is derived from a study of Ad26.COV2.S vaccination and SARS-CoV-2 variants. Findings and caveats of the study: Responses of T cells in total may have been underestimated by the TCR breadth and depth analyses. Recipients of vaccine and of placebo showed similar breadth of their non-spike TCR repertoires. Vaccinees reportedly had broad spike-specific CD8+ and CD4+ T cell responses.

Profiled with immunoSEQ multiplex PCR; TCRdb holds only in-frame clones, not every one. There are over 110,000 clones in the sample; 80% to 90% occur only once, and around 5.1% lies in the top ten. The V gene's germline CDR1 is SGHVS and CDR2 FQNEAQ. V was cut by 3 bases and J by 5 bases, with 10 bases left in between. The CDR3 has 13 amino acids. The source was peripheral blood, collected after recovery from COVID-19. This clonotype was obtained from a human donor who had recovered from COVID-19. The chain combines TRBV7-8 with TRBJ1-2; D unresolved. CDR3: CASSFIPDYGYTF. In nucleotides, the CDR3 is TGTGCCAGCAGCTTTATCCCCGATTATGGCTACACCTTC.